This T cell receptor (beta chain) originates from a study of T cell changes during pregnancy in multiple sclerosis. J gave up 1 base and V 4 bases, and 8 bases lay outside the gene matches. Germline V gene lookup returns CDR1 MDHEN and CDR2 SYDVKM. The CDR3 has 17 residues. Profiling relied on immunoSEQ multiplex PCR, and the TCRdb table lists in-frame clones only, not all of them. The sample includes under 60,000 clones, around 94% of them seen just once. The chain carries TRBV28 and TRBJ2-3; 10 bases are shared with TRBD2. This clonotype was sampled from a female donor with multiple sclerosis, enrolled in a pregnancy study. The material was CD4+ T cells from peripheral blood mononuclear cells, obtained in the third trimester of pregnancy. CDR3 residues: CASSSGLAPLRTDTQYF. The CDR3 DNA reads as TGTGCCAGCAGTTCGGGACTAGCGCCCTTGCGCACAGATACGCAGTATTTT.